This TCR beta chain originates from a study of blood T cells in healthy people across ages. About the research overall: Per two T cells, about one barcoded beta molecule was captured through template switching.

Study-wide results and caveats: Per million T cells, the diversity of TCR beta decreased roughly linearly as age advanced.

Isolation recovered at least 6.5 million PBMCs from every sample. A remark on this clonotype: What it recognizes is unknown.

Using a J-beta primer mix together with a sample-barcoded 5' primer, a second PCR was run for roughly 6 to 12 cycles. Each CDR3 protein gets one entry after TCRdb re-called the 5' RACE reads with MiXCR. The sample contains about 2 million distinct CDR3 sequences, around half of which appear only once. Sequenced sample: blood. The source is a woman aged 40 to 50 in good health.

CDR3 DNA: TGCGCCAGCAGCCAGGGCTCAGGGTATGAAAAACTGTTTTTT. Translating it yields CASSQGSGYEKLFF. The chain has TRBV4-3 and TRBJ1-4; TRBD1 is a possible D gene (5 bases). The CDR3 sequence is 14 residues long. Germline assignment: CDR1 LGHNA and CDR2 YSLEER. The V end was cut by 3 bases, the J end by 6 bases, with 11 bases between.